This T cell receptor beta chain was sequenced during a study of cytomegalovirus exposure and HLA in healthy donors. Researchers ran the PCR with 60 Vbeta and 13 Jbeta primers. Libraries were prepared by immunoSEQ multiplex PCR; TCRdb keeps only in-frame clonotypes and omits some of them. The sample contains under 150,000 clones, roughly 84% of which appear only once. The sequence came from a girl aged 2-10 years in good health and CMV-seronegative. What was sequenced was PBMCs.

The CDR3 sequence is CAWSTGSDEQYF. CDR3 nucleotide sequence: TGTGCCTGGAGTACCGGGAGCGACGAGCAGTACTTC. V is TRBV30 and J is TRBJ2-7, with D possibly matching TRBD2 (6 bases). The CDR3 sequence is 12 residues long. V was trimmed by 2 bases and J by 5 bases, leaving 10 bases between them. The germline CDR1 and CDR2 sequences are GTSNPN and SVGIG (reference sequence). Full variable domain (remainder filled in from reference TRBV30 and TRBJ2-7): SQTIHQWPATLVQPVGSPLSLECTVEGTSNPNLYWYRQAAGRGLQLLFYSVGIGQISSEVPQNLSASRPQDRQFILSSKKLLLSDSGFYLCAWSTGSDEQYFGPGTRLTVT.